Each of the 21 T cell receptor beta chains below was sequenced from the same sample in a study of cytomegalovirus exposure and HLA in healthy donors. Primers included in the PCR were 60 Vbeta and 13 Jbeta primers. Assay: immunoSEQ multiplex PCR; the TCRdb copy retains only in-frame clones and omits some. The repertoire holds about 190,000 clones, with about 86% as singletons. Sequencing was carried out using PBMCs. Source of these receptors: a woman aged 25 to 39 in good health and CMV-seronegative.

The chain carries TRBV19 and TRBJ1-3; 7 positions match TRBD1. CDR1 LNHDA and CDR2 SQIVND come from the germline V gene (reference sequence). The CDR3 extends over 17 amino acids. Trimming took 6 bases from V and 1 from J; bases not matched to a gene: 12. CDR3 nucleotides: TGTGCCAGTAGAACCCTTGGACAGGCTGGGTCTGGAAACACCATATATTTT. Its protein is CASRTLGQAGSGNTIYF.

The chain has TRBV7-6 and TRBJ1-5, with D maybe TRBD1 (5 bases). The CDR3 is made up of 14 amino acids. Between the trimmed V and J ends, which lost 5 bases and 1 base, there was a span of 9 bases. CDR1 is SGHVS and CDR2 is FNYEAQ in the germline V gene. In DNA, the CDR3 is TGTGCCAGCAGCCGGGGGATCAGCAATCAGCCCCAGCATTTT. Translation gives CASSRGISNQPQHF.

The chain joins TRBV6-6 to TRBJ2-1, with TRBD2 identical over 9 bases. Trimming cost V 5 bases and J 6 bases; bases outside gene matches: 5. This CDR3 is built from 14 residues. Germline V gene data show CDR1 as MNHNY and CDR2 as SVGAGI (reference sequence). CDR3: CASSAGTSSNEQFF. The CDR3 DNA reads TGTGCCAGCAGTGCCGGGACTAGCAGCAATGAGCAGTTCTTC.

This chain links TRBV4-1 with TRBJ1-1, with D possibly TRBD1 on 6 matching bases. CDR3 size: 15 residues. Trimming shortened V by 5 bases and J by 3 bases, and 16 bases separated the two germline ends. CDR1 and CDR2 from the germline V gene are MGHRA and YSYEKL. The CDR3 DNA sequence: TGCGCCAGCAGCACAAATAACAGGGTTCACACTGAAGCTTTCTTT. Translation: CASSTNNRVHTEAFF.

The CDR3: CASSLVGGHNSYEQYF. CDR3 sequence (DNA): TGCGCCAGCAGCTTGGTTGGGGGACACAACTCCTACGAGCAGTACTTC. The V and J genes are TRBV5-1 and TRBJ2-7, with D maybe TRBD1 (6 bases). The CDR3 runs 16 residues. Germline CDR1 SGHRS, CDR2 YFSETQ. V gave up 0 bases and J gave up 0 bases, with 13 bases separating them.

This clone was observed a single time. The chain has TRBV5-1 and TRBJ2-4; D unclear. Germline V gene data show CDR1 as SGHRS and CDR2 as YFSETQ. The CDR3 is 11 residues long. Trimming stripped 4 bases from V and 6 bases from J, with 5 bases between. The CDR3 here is CASSPSNIQYF. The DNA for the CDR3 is TGCGCCAGCAGCCCCTCAAACATTCAGTACTTC.

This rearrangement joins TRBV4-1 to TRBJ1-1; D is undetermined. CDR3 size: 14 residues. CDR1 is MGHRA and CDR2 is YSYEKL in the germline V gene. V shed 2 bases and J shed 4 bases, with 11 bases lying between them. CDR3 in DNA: TGCGCCAGCAGCCAACCCCGTTCGGGCACTGAAGCTTTCTTT. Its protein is CASSQPRSGTEAFF.

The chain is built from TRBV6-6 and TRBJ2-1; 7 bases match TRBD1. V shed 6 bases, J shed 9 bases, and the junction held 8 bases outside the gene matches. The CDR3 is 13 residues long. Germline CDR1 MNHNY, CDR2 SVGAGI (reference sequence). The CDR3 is CASSASRGSEQFF. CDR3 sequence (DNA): TGTGCCAGCAGCGCGAGCAGGGGGAGTGAGCAGTTCTTC.

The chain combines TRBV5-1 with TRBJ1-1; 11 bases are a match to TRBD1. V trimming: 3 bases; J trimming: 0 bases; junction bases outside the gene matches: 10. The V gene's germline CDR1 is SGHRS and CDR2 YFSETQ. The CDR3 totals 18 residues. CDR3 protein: CASSWDRGRGSMNTEAFF. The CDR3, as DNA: TGCGCCAGCAGCTGGGACAGGGGGAGGGGGTCCATGAACACTGAAGCTTTCTTT. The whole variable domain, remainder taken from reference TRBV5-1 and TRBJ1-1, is KAGVTQTPRYLIKTRGQQVTLSCSPISGHRSVSWYQQTPGQGLQFLFEYFSETQRNKGNFPGRFSGRQFSNSRSEMNVSTLELGDSALYLCASSWDRGRGSMNTEAFFGQGTRLTVV.

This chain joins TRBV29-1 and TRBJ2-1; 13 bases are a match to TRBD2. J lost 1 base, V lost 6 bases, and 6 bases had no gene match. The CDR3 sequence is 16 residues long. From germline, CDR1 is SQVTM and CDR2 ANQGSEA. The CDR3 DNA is TGCAGCGTCTACGGACTAGCGGGAGTGTCCTACAATGAGCAGTTCTTC. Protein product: CSVYGLAGVSYNEQFF.

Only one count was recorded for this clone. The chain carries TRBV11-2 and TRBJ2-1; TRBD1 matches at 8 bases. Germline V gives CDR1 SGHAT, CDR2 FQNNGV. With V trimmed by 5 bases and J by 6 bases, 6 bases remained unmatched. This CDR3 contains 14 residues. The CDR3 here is CASSKDRVGNEQFF. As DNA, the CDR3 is TGTGCCAGCAGCAAGGACAGGGTAGGCAATGAGCAGTTCTTC.

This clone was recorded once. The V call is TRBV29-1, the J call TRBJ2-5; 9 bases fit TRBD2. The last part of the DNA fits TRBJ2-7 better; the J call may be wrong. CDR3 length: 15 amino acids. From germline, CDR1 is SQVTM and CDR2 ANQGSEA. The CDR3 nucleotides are TGCAGCGTCGTAATCGGTGGTAGCGGGGGTTACGAGCAGTACTTC. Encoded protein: CSVVIGGSGGYEQYF.

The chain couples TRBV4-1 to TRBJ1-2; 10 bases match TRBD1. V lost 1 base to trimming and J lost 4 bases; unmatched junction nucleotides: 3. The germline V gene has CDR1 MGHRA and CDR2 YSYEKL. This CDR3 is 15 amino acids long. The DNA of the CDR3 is TGCGCCAGCAGCCAAGGACAGGGGGCCAGCTATGGCTACACCTTC. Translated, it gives CASSQGQGASYGYTF.

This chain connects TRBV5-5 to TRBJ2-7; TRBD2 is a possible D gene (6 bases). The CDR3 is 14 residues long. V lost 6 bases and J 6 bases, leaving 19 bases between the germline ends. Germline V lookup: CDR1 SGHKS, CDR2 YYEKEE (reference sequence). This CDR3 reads CASILLGLGGEQYF. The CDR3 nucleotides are TGTGCCAGCATCCTTCTGGGACTCGGGGGCGAGCAGTACTTC.

CDR3 bases: TGTGCCAGCTCGCGCCGGGACACCTACGAGCAGTACTTC. It is translated as CASSRRDTYEQYF. This rearrangement joins TRBV18 to TRBJ2-7; TRBD1 might be the D (6 bases). The V end was cut by 6 bases, the J end by 2 bases, with 11 bases between. CDR1 and CDR2 from the germline V gene are KGHSH and LQKENI. This CDR3 has 13 residues.

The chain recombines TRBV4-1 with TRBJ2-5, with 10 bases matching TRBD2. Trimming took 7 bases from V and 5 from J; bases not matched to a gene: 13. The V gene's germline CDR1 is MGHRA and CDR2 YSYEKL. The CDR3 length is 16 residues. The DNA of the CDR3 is TGCGCCAGCAAGTTAGGGAGCGGGGGGGCTTGGGAGACCCAGTACTTC. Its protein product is CASKLGSGGAWETQYF.

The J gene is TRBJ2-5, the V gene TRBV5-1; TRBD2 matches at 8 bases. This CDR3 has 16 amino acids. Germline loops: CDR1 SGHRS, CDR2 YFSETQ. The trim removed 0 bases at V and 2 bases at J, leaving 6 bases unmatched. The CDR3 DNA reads TGCGCCAGCAGCTTGGGAGTGGCTAGCGGGCAAGAGACCCAGTACTTC. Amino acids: CASSLGVASGQETQYF. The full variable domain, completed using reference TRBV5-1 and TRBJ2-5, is KAGVTQTPRYLIKTRGQQVTLSCSPISGHRSVSWYQQTPGQGLQFLFEYFSETQRNKGNFPGRFSGRQFSNSRSEMNVSTLELGDSALYLCASSLGVASGQETQYFGPGTRLLVL.

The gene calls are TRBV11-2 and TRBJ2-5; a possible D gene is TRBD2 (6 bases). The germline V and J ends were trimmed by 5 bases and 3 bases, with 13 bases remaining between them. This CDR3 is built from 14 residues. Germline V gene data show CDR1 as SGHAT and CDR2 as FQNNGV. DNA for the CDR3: TGTGCCAGCAGCCCGCTGACTAGAGAAGAGACCCAGTACTTC. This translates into CASSPLTREETQYF.

CDR3 amino acids: CASSERIIAGAPGSEQFF. The CDR3 nucleotides read TGTGCCAGCAGTGAACGCATAATAGCGGGAGCTCCGGGGAGCGAGCAGTTCTTC. This sequence joins TRBV6-1 and TRBJ2-1; 9 bases are a match to TRBD2. The CDR3 totals 18 residues. Per germline, CDR1 MNHNS and CDR2 SASEGT. V was pared by 2 bases and J by 10 bases, with 18 bases of the junction left unmatched.

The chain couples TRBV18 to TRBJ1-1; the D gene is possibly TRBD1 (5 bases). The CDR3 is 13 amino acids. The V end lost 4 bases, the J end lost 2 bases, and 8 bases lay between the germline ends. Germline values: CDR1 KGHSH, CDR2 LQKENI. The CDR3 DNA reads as TGTGCCAGCTCACTGGACACAAACACTGAAGCTTTCTTT. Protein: CASSLDTNTEAFF.

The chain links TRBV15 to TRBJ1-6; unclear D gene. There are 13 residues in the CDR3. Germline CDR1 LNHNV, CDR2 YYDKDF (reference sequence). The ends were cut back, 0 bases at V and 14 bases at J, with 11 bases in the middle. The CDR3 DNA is TGTGCCACCAGCAGAGATTCTCAGAGGGCCCTCCACTTT. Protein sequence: CATSRDSQRALHF.